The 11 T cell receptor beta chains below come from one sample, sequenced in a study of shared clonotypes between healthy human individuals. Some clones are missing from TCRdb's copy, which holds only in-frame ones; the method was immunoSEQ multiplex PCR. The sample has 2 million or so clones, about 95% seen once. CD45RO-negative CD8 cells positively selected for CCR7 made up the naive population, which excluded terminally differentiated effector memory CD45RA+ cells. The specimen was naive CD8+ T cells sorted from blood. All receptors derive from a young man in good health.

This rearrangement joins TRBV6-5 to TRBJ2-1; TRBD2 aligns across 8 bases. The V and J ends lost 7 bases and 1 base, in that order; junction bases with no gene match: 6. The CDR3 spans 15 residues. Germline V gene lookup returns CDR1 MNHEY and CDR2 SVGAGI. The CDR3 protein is CASKQGLASYNEQFF. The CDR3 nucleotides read TGTGCCAGCAAGCAAGGACTAGCTTCCTACAATGAGCAGTTCTTC.

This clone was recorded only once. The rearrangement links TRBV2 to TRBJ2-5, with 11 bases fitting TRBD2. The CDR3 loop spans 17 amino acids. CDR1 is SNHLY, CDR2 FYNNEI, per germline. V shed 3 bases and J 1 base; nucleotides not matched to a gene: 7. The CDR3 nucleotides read TGTGCCAGCAGTGATACCCTAGCGGGGGGAACCCAAGAGACCCAGTACTTC. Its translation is CASSDTLAGGTQETQYF.

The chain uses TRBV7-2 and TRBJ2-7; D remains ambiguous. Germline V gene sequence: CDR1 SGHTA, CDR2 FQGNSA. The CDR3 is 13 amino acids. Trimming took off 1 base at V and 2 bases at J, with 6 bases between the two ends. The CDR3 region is CASSLGRPYEQYF. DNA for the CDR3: TGTGCCAGCAGCTTAGGCAGACCCTACGAGCAGTACTTC. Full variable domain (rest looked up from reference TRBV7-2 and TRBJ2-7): GAGVSQSPSNKVTEKGKDVELRCDPISGHTALYWYRQSLGQGLEFLIYFQGNSAPDKSGLPSDRFSAERTGGSVSTLTIQRTQQEDSAVYLCASSLGRPYEQYFGPGTRLTVT.

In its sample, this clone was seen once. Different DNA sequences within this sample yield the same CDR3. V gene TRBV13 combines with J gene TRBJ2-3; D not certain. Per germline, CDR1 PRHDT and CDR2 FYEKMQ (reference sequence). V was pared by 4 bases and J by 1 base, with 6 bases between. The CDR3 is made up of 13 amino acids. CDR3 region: CASSSPGTDTQYF. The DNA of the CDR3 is TGTGCCAGCAGCTCCCCGGGCACAGATACGCAGTATTTT. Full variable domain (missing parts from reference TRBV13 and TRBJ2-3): AAGVIQSPRHLIKEKRETATLKCYPIPRHDTVYWYQQGPGQDPQFLISFYEKMQSDKGSIPDRFSAQQFSDYHSELNMSSLELGDSALYFCASSSPGTDTQYFGPGTRLTVL.

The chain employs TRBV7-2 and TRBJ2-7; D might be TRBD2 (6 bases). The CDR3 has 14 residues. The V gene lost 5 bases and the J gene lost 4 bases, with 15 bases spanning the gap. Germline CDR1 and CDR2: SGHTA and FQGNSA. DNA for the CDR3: TGTGCCAGCAGCGCGCCGGGACTCAGGTACGAGCAGTACTTC. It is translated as CASSAPGLRYEQYF.

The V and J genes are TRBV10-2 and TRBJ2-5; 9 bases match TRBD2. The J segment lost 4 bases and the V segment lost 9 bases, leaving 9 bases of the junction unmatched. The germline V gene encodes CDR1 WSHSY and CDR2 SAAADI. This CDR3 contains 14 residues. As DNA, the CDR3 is TGCGCCAGTTACGCGGGGGGGTTGGGAGAGACCCAGTACTTC. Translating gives CASYAGGLGETQYF.

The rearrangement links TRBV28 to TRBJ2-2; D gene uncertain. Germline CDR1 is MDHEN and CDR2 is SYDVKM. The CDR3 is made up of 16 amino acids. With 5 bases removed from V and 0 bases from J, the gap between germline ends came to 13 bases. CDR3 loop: CASSRDTNANTGELFF. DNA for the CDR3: TGTGCCAGCAGTCGAGACACCAATGCGAACACCGGGGAGCTGTTTTTT.

The CDR3 nucleotides read TGTGCCAGCAGCGAGATACAGGGATTAACGAGATACCAAGAGACCCAGTACTTC. It translates to CASSEIQGLTRYQETQYF. The J gene is TRBJ2-5, the V gene TRBV7-9; D may be TRBD1 (6 bases). The germline V gene encodes CDR1 SEHNR and CDR2 FQNEAQ (reference sequence). CDR3 length equals 18 residues. Trimming removed 5 bases at V and 0 bases at J, with 22 bases between.

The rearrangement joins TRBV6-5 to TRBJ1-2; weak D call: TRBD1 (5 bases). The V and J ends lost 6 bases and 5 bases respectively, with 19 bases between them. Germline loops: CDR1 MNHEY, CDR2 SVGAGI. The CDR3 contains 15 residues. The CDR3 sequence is CASRLLRGEGYGYTF. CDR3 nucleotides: TGTGCCAGCAGGCTGCTTCGGGGGGAGGGATATGGCTACACCTTC.

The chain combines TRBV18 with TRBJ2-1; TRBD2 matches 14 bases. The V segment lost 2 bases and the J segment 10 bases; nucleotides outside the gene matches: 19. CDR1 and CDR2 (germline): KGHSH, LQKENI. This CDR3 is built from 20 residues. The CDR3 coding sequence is TGTGCCAGCTCACCAGAGGCGGCGGCGGGACTAGCGGGAGAGTATTGGGAGCAGTTCTTC. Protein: CASSPEAAAGLAGEYWEQFF.

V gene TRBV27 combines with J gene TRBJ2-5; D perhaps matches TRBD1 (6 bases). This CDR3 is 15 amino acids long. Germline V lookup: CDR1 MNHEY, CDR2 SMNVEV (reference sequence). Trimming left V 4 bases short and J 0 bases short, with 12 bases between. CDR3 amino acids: CASSYRDPYQETQYF. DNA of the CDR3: TGTGCCAGCAGTTACAGGGACCCGTACCAAGAGACCCAGTACTTC.